The table lists the clone carrying this T cell receptor (beta chain) with a few counts. Its specificity is unknown. The repertoire was sequenced with immunoSEQ multiplex PCR; TCRdb's copy has only in-frame clones and lacks some. The sample lists fewer than 200,000 clones, roughly 89% occurring once. The CDR3 is 12 residues long. From germline, CDR1 is SGHDT and CDR2 YYEEEE. The ends were cut back, 4 bases at V and 8 bases at J, with 13 bases in the middle. The data were obtained in a study of cytomegalovirus exposure and HLA in healthy donors. Overall study context: The same platform used for the 500 to 850 first-cohort repertoires was also used for the 100 to 150 validation repertoires, as a later analysis reported.

General study results and limits: In the 120 or so validation repertoires, roughly 94% of cluster scores exceeded 0, per a later analysis. Altogether, 160 or so TCR beta chains were recorded as cytomegalovirus-associated.

The donors were in the approximately 120-subject validation cohort; that cohort was separate from the roughly 700-subject first cohort. Sequenced input: PBMCs. The V call is TRBV5-6, the J call TRBJ2-7; tentatively, D is TRBD2 (6 bases). This sequence originates from a woman aged 18-30 years in good health and CMV-seropositive. The CDR3, as DNA: TGTGCCAGCAGCCGGGGACTCAATAAGCAGTACTTC. The encoded protein is CASSRGLNKQYF.